This T cell receptor beta chain appears in the sequencing data of a study of T cells expressing NK-cell markers. The study, taken as a whole, reports: Dominant NKG2C+ clonotype frequencies of 1.0-7.0% of CD8+ T cells were measured in six or seven donors. Uncertainty persisted over the HCMV specificity of expanded NKG2C+ T cell clones. There were a handful of donors in whom these clonotypes also led the CD3+CD56-NKG2C+ fraction.

CDR3 length equals 15 residues. Looked up from germline, CDR1 is MGHRA and CDR2 is YSYEKL. Points on this clonotype: Its antigen is not identified.

UMIs were included in TCR beta cDNA generated by 5'RACE template switching. Following a re-call of the 5' RACE reads, TCRdb has one entry per CDR3 protein and lacks DNA. This sample carries some 500,000 distinct CDR3 sequences, with more than 1.4% going to the ten biggest clones. The sequence was obtained from a woman in her forties or fifties in good health. The rearrangement links TRBV4-1 to TRBJ2-1; the D call of TRBD1 rests on TCRdb alone, since no DNA is present to check it. The specimen was blood T cells: a sorted CD56 or NKG2C T cell subset, CD4+ or CD8+ T cells, or bulk PBMC T cells (not recorded which). This CDR3 is CASSQTTQGQGWQFF.